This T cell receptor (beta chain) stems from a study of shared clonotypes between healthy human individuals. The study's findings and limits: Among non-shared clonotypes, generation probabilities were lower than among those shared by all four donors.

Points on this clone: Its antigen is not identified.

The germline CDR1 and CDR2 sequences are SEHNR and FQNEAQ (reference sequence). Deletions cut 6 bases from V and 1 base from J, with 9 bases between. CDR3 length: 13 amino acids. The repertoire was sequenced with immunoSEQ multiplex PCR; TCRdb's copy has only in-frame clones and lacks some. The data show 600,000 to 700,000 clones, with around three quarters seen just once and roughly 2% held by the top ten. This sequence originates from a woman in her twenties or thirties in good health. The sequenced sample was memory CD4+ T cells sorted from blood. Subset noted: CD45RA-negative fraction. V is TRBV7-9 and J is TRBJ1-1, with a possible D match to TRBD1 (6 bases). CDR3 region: CASRAGANTEAFF. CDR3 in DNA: TGTGCCAGCAGAGCGGGGGCGAACACTGAAGCTTTCTTT.